The 15 T cell receptor beta chains below come from one sample, sequenced in a study of T-cell reconstitution after alpha-beta-depleted transplantation in children. This sample's TCRbeta library carried unique molecular identifier barcodes. TCRdb ran MiXCR on the PCR reads and lists one entry per CDR3 protein. The repertoire holds around 700,000 distinct CDR3 sequences, with over 10% as singletons. This specimen was PBMCs, taken before TCRalphabeta/CD19-depleted stem cell transplant. The receptors were gathered from a girl aged 2-9 years with congenital amegakaryocytic thrombocytopenia, due to receive a stem cell transplant.

The chain couples TRBV5-1 to TRBJ2-2; the D gene is possibly TRBD1 (6 bases). V was cut by 7 bases and J by 1 base, with 8 bases left in between. Germline loops: CDR1 SGHRS, CDR2 YFSETQ. There are 13 residues in the CDR3. The CDR3: CASRDKNTGELFF. CDR3 sequence (DNA): TGCGCCAGCCGGGACAAGAACACCGGGGAGCTGTTTTTT.

This chain links TRBV12-3 or TRBV12-4 with TRBJ2-5; D may be TRBD2 (5 bases). The CDR3 runs to 13 residues. Trimming cost V 3 bases and J 7 bases, with 12 bases left between them. The CDR3 loop is CASSFAPGVTQYF. DNA of the CDR3: TGTGCCAGCAGTTTCGCCCCCGGGGTGACCCAGTACTTC.

This clonotype occurred a few times. The chain recombines TRBV5-1 with TRBJ1-2; D possibly corresponds to TRBD1 (5 bases). The CDR3 covers 16 residues. Germline lookup yields CDR1 SGHRS and CDR2 YFSETQ. V was clipped by 0 bases and J by 2 bases, with 14 bases between them. CDR3 nucleotide sequence: TGCGCCAGCAGCTTGGCCGGGGCCAGCGTCAACTATGGCTACACCTTC. Residues: CASSLAGASVNYGYTF.

Concerning this clonotype: Since a much larger clone is just one base distant, this may be a read error. The chain carries TRBV4-1 and TRBJ2-1; tentative D call: TRBD2 (5 bases). The germline V gene encodes CDR1 MGHRA and CDR2 YSYEKL. This CDR3 is built from 16 residues. Between the trimmed V and J ends, which lost 6 bases and 8 bases, there was a span of 23 bases. The CDR3 sequence: CASSREPTTPFHEQFF. CDR3 bases: TGCGCCAGCAGTCGCGAGCCGACTACCCCGTTCCATGAGCAGTTCTTC.

The chain employs TRBV5-1 and TRBJ2-2; D is undetermined. The CDR3 length is 15 residues. Germline values: CDR1 SGHRS, CDR2 YFSETQ. V shed 2 bases and J shed 0 bases, with 8 bases lying between them. CDR3 amino acids: CASSFRYPNTGELFF. The CDR3 DNA is TGCGCCAGCAGCTTCAGGTACCCGAACACCGGGGAGCTGTTTTTT.

V usage is TRBV12-3 or TRBV12-4 and J usage is TRBJ1-6, with D perhaps TRBD1 (6 bases). This CDR3 region has 17 residues. V shed 7 bases and J shed 0 bases, with 16 bases lying between them. The CDR3 reads CASTKGRGSSYNSPLHF. CDR3 nucleotide sequence: TGTGCCAGCACCAAAGGGAGGGGGAGCTCCTATAATTCACCCCTCCACTTT.

The CDR3 reads CASSPSLAEGRSTGELFF. CDR3 sequence (DNA): TGCGCCAGCAGCCCCTCCCTAGCGGAGGGACGTAGCACCGGGGAGCTGTTTTTT. This chain links TRBV4-1 with TRBJ2-2, with 7 bases that match TRBD2. Germline-derived CDR1 and CDR2 are MGHRA and YSYEKL. This CDR3 has 18 residues. V lost 4 bases, J lost 4 bases, and 15 bases stayed unmatched.

The V and J genes are TRBV5-1 and TRBJ2-3, with D uncertain. The CDR3 spans 14 residues. The germline gives CDR1 SGHRS, CDR2 YFSETQ. Deletions cut 0 bases from V and 4 bases from J, with 9 bases between. The CDR3, as DNA: TGCGCCAGCAGCTTGGCCCAGGCCGCAGATACGCAGTATTTT. Protein sequence: CASSLAQAADTQYF.

This clonotype was counted many times. V usage is TRBV12-3 or TRBV12-4 and J usage is TRBJ2-7; 11 bases map to TRBD2. J lost 3 bases, V lost 3 bases, and 1 base had no gene match. CDR3 length: 14 amino acids. CDR3 sequence reads: CASSLTSGVYEQYF. The CDR3, as DNA: TGTGCCAGCAGTTTGACTAGCGGGGTCTACGAGCAGTACTTC.

The J gene is TRBJ2-6, the V gene TRBV6-1, with unresolved D. Germline assignment: CDR1 MNHNS and CDR2 SASEGT. V lost 6 bases and J 0 bases, leaving 12 bases between the germline ends. This CDR3 is 16 amino acids long. The CDR3 protein is CASSPGRISGANVLTF. CDR3 DNA sequence: TGTGCCAGCAGCCCCGGACGGATCTCTGGGGCCAACGTCCTGACTTTC.

The chain has TRBV20-1 and TRBJ2-1; D is unclear. In germline, CDR1 is DFQATT, CDR2 SNEGSKA (reference sequence). V was clipped by 4 bases and J by 1 base, with 14 bases between them. The length of the CDR3 is 15 residues. The CDR3 reads CSATRLLRSYNEQFF. CDR3 bases: TGCAGTGCTACTCGACTGTTGAGATCCTACAATGAGCAGTTCTTC.

The chain employs TRBV7-9 and TRBJ2-1; D is perhaps TRBD1 or TRBD2 (5 bases each). This CDR3 is 17 amino acids long. Germline CDR1 is SEHNR and CDR2 is FQNEAQ (reference sequence). With 0 bases removed from V and 5 bases from J, the gap between germline ends came to 17 bases. For the CDR3, the DNA is TGTGCCAGCAGCTTAGCGCAGGGTGGGGGTCCGAACAATGAGCAGTTCTTC. This gives the protein CASSLAQGGGPNNEQFF.

This clonotype was seen a few times. This chain connects TRBV20-1 to TRBJ2-5; D gene unclear. With 1 base removed from V and 5 bases from J, the gap between germline ends came to 14 bases. The CDR3 is 14 amino acids. CDR1 and CDR2 from the germline V gene are DFQATT and SNEGSKA (reference sequence). The CDR3 bases are TGCAGTGCTAGAGTAGGACGGGTTTTGGAGACCCAGTACTTC. Amino acids: CSARVGRVLETQYF.

This clonotype has at least ten counts. CDR3 nucleotides: TGCGCCAGCAGCGACCCGCTTTCCTCGAACACCGGGGAGCTGTTTTTT. This translates into CASSDPLSSNTGELFF. The chain joins TRBV5-1 to TRBJ2-2; D is uncertain. CDR1 SGHRS and CDR2 YFSETQ come from the germline V gene. V lost 4 bases to trimming and J lost 0 bases, with 13 bases between them. This CDR3 has 16 residues.

This clonotype was seen many times. The chain has TRBV20-1 and TRBJ2-7; D may correspond to TRBD1 or TRBD2 (6 bases each). Germline assignment: CDR1 DFQATT and CDR2 SNEGSKA (reference sequence). Trimming removed 2 bases from V and 9 bases from J, with 17 bases in between. This CDR3 contains 13 residues. CDR3 sequence (DNA): TGCAGTGCTAGAATCCAAGGGGGGTCATTGCAGTACTTC. It codes for CSARIQGGSLQYF.